A few counts support the clone carrying this T cell receptor (beta chain). This sample is part of a study of T cells after yellow fever vaccination. The wider study: Preparation used SMART-Seq v4 Ultra Low Input for the low-cell-number fractions.

TCRdb itself ran the 5' RACE reads through MiXCR, one entry per CDR3 protein. The sample holds 75,000 to 100,000 distinct CDR3 sequences, around 9.8% seen once. Per the germline V gene, CDR1 is LNHNV and CDR2 is YYDKDF (reference sequence). The junction had 5 bases not matched to a gene; V was cut back by 7 bases and J by 2 bases. The CDR3 runs to 14 residues. The material was CD8+ T cells not binding an NS4B(214-222) dextramer, sorted from PBMCs, obtained roughly 15 days after the first yellow fever vaccination. This sequence originates from a man between 18 and 35 years old who received the YFV17D yellow fever vaccine. The V and J genes are TRBV15 and TRBJ1-1; TRBD1 agrees at 9 bases. CDR3 residues: CATNRDRANTEAFF. CDR3 DNA: TGTGCCACCAACCGGGACAGGGCCAACACTGAAGCTTTCTTT.